This T cell receptor (beta chain) was sequenced during a study of blood T cell repertoires in COVID-19. Overall study context: The samples span acute and convalescent COVID-19 from the United States, Italy and Spain. Sample material is recorded as cDNA or gDNA derived from T cells, B-cell-depleted T cells, or PBMCs.

V was pared by 6 bases and J by 7 bases, with 9 bases of the junction left unmatched. The CDR3 has 15 residues. Per the germline V gene, CDR1 is MNHNY and CDR2 is SVGAGI (reference sequence). The authors' processing: Using reference gene primer amplification, nucleated cell counts were estimated. Only in-frame clones appear in the TCRdb table, and some are missing; sequencing was by immunoSEQ multiplex PCR. Clone size and V and J calls were adopted from that table, with D and trimming inferred from the DNA. Counted here are 180,000 or so clones, around 86% occurring once; the ten biggest clones make up roughly 8.2%.

This TCR came from a man in his fifties or sixties with acute or convalescent COVID-19. The source material was peripheral blood. The J gene is TRBJ1-5, the V gene TRBV6-6; 10 nucleotides align to TRBD1. The CDR3 reads CASRLTGTGVQPQHF. In nucleotides, the CDR3 is TGTGCCAGCAGGCTCACCGGGACAGGGGTACAGCCCCAGCATTTT.